The 32 T cell receptor beta chains given below trace back to one sample, sequenced in a study of identical twins. TCRdb used MiXCR to reprocess the 5' RACE reads, holding one entry per CDR3 protein. The table records about 1.7 million distinct CDR3 sequences, about 31% of them present only once. Sequenced: cord blood. The receptors were sampled from a newborn girl in good health.

This chain connects TRBV6-2 or TRBV6-3 to TRBJ2-3; maybe TRBD2 (7 bases). V was shortened by 10 bases and J by 8 bases, with 22 bases between the two germline ends. CDR1 and CDR2 from the germline V gene are MNHEY and SVGEGT. This CDR3 has 14 amino acids. CDR3 loop: CATRGGGTSSTQYF. DNA of the CDR3: TGTGCCACCCGAGGGGGGGGCACATCGTCTACGCAGTATTTT.

The rearrangement links TRBV25-1 to TRBJ1-5; TRBD1 matches at 8 bases. The CDR3 contains 16 residues. Germline V gene data show CDR1 as MGHDK and CDR2 as SYGVNS. V shed 9 bases, J shed 1 base, and the junction held 11 bases outside the gene matches. CDR3: CARPGQAIGSNQPQHF. In DNA, the CDR3 is TGTGCCAGGCCGGGACAGGCGATCGGAAGCAATCAGCCCCAGCATTTT.

This clonotype was picked up one time. The J gene is TRBJ2-3, the V gene TRBV9; D is possibly TRBD1 or TRBD2 (5 bases each). The V and J ends lost 0 bases and 0 bases respectively, with 14 bases between them. Germline V gene lookup returns CDR1 SGDLS and CDR2 YYNGEE. The CDR3 is 17 residues long. CDR3 residues: CASSVGPGLASTDTQYF. The CDR3 bases are TGTGCCAGCAGCGTAGGTCCGGGGCTTGCTAGCACAGATACGCAGTATTTT. Based on the CDR3 plus reference TRBV9 and TRBJ2-3, the full variable domain is DSGVTQTPKHLITATGQRVTLRCSPRSGDLSVYWYQQSLDQGLQFLIQYYNGEERAKGNILERFSAQQFPDLHSELNLSSLELGDSALYFCASSVGPGLASTDTQYFGPGTRLTVL.

The V call is TRBV7-8, the J call TRBJ2-1; D gene unclear. The CDR3 is 15 residues long. With 5 bases removed from V and 0 bases from J, the gap between germline ends came to 11 bases. Per the germline V gene, CDR1 is SGHVS and CDR2 is FQNEAQ. CDR3 DNA: TGTGCCAGCAGCCCCGTGGAGAGCTCCTACAATGAGCAGTTCTTC. Protein product: CASSPVESSYNEQFF.

This clonotype was recorded once. V gene TRBV28 combines with J gene TRBJ2-1; D uncertain. The CDR3 covers 18 residues. V was clipped by 8 bases and J by 2 bases, with 25 bases between them. The germline V gene encodes CDR1 MDHEN and CDR2 SYDVKM. This CDR3 is CASPFPPGERSTYNEQFF. Here the CDR3 DNA reads TGTGCCAGCCCCTTTCCCCCTGGCGAACGATCCACCTACAATGAGCAGTTCTTC. The full variable domain, its missing parts supplied by reference TRBV28 and TRBJ2-1, is DVKVTQSSRYLVKRTGEKVFLECVQDMDHENMFWYRQDPGLGLRLIYFSYDVKMKEKGDIPEGYSVSREKKERFSLILESASTNQTSMYLCASPFPPGERSTYNEQFFGPGTRLTVL.

A note on this clonotype: A much bigger clone sits one base away, suggesting this may be a read error. The gene calls are TRBV6-1 and TRBJ1-2; D gene uncertain. Germline CDR1 reads MNHNS; CDR2 reads SASEGT. CDR3 length: 11 amino acids. The CDR3 protein is CAGSERYGYTF. The CDR3 DNA sequence: TGTGCCGGCAGTGAACGCTATGGCTACACCTTC.

This clonotype showed up just a few times. This chain links TRBV27 with TRBJ1-5; TRBD1 matches at 7 bases. Germline loops: CDR1 MNHEY, CDR2 SMNVEV (reference sequence). J gave up 7 bases and V 5 bases, and 11 bases lay outside the gene matches. The CDR3 contains 15 residues. CDR3 protein: CASSLQGLYGQPQHF. The CDR3 coding sequence is TGTGCCAGCAGTCTACAGGGGTTGTATGGGCAGCCCCAGCATTTT.

V and J are TRBV12-3 or TRBV12-4 and TRBJ1-1; D call uncertain. The CDR3 totals 14 residues. V was trimmed by 1 base and J by 4 bases, leaving 10 bases between them. In DNA, the CDR3 is TGTGCCAGCAGTTTAGTAGGGCCCGGCACTGAAGCTTTCTTT. It is translated as CASSLVGPGTEAFF.

This clonotype showed up many times. V is TRBV2 and J is TRBJ2-1, with 7 positions matching TRBD2. The germline V gene encodes CDR1 SNHLY and CDR2 FYNNEI. The V gene end was trimmed by 7 bases and the J gene end by 8 bases; junction bases not matched to a gene: 17. This CDR3 has 16 amino acids. The CDR3 spells CASTEAGLGIVDEQFF. The CDR3, as DNA: TGTGCCAGCACCGAGGCAGGACTAGGTATTGTCGATGAGCAGTTCTTC.

Comment on this clonotype: The junction departs from the called germline gene at one end, perhaps through a read error. V gene TRBV7-6 combines with J gene TRBJ2-7; D tentatively reads TRBD1 or TRBD2 (8 bases each). The CDR3 extends over 15 amino acids. Germline values: CDR1 SGHVS, CDR2 FNYEAQ. The CDR3, as DNA: TGTGCCAGCACCTTAGCGGGACAGGAGTCCTACGAGCAGTACTTC. As protein: CASTLAGQESYEQYF.

The chain uses TRBV10-3 and TRBJ2-7; 7 nucleotides agree with TRBD1. The CDR3 is made up of 17 amino acids. The junction had 16 bases not matched to a gene; V was cut back by 4 bases and J by 4 bases. The germline V gene encodes CDR1 ENHRY and CDR2 SYGVKD. CDR3 protein: CAISGGTAGTAFYEQYF. The CDR3 DNA sequence: TGTGCCATCAGTGGAGGGACAGCCGGGACAGCTTTTTACGAGCAGTACTTC.

This clonotype showed up just a few times. The rearrangement joins TRBV12-5 to TRBJ2-7; D is unresolved. This CDR3 has 12 amino acids. V was clipped by 6 bases and J by 2 bases, with 8 bases between them. Germline V gene data show CDR1 as LGHNT and CDR2 as FRNRAP. The CDR3 DNA reads TGTGCTAGTGGCTCTAACCCCTACGAGCAGTACTTC. As protein: CASGSNPYEQYF.

This clonotype was seen a handful of times. CDR3 residues: CSAREELAKHNEQFF. CDR3 nucleotide sequence: TGCAGTGCTAGAGAAGAACTAGCTAAACACAATGAGCAGTTCTTC. The chain carries TRBV20-1 and TRBJ2-1; D is perhaps TRBD2 (6 bases). Per the germline V gene, CDR1 is DFQATT and CDR2 is SNEGSKA (reference sequence). The germline V and J ends were trimmed by 0 bases and 5 bases, with 14 bases remaining between them. The CDR3 contains 15 residues.

This clonotype appeared many times. The chain recombines TRBV29-1 with TRBJ2-1, with 12 bases lining up with TRBD2. The CDR3 contains 15 residues. V gave up 7 bases and J gave up 10 bases; unmatched junction bases: 14. The germline V gene has CDR1 SQVTM and CDR2 ANQGSEA. The CDR3 DNA follows: TGCAGCGCGGGAAAGTCTAGCGGGGGGGTTAAAGAGCAGTTCTTC. It codes for CSAGKSSGGVKEQFF.

A few counts support this clonotype. This sequence joins TRBV5-1 and TRBJ2-1; 10 bases fit TRBD2. J was trimmed by 9 bases and V by 1 base; bases with no gene match: 7. There are 15 residues in the CDR3. Germline CDR1 and CDR2: SGHRS and YFSETQ. The CDR3 region is CASSLKREGQGEQFF. In nucleotides, the CDR3 is TGCGCCAGCAGCTTGAAGCGGGAGGGCCAGGGTGAGCAGTTCTTC. The full variable domain, its missing parts supplied by reference TRBV5-1 and TRBJ2-1, is KAGVTQTPRYLIKTRGQQVTLSCSPISGHRSVSWYQQTPGQGLQFLFEYFSETQRNKGNFPGRFSGRQFSNSRSEMNVSTLELGDSALYLCASSLKREGQGEQFFGPGTRLTVL.

In its sample, this clonotype was seen a few times. CDR3 DNA sequence: TGCAGTGCTAGAGGACAGGGCTACTACGAGCAGTACTTC. It yields the protein CSARGQGYYEQYF. V usage is TRBV20-1 and J usage is TRBJ2-7, with 7 positions matching TRBD1. V gave up 1 base and J gave up 3 bases; unmatched junction bases: 3. Germline V gene sequence: CDR1 DFQATT, CDR2 SNEGSKA (reference sequence). The CDR3 has 13 amino acids.

In this sample, this clonotype turned up many times. This chain links TRBV29-1 with TRBJ1-2, with TRBD1 matching over 8 bases. Trimming took 6 bases from V and 2 from J; bases not matched to a gene: 2. The CDR3 is 12 amino acids. Germline CDR1 is SQVTM and CDR2 is ANQGSEA. Here the CDR3 DNA reads TGCAGCGTGGGACAGGAGAACTATGGCTACACCTTC. It is translated as CSVGQENYGYTF. Drawing the rest from reference TRBV29-1 and TRBJ1-2, the complete variable domain is SAVISQKPSRDICQRGTSLTIQCQVDSQVTMMFWYRQQPGQSLTLIATANQGSEATYESGFVIDKFPISRPNLTFSTLTVSNMSPEDSSIYLCSVGQENYGYTFGSGTRLTVV.

This clonotype was counted between two and nine times. One junction end does not reproduce the germline sequence, and a read error may be involved. This rearrangement joins TRBV12-3 or TRBV12-4 to TRBJ1-2; 10 bases are a match to TRBD1. This CDR3 is built from 15 residues. The CDR3 is CASSLRDRGTYGCTF. DNA for the CDR3: TGTGCCAGCAGTTTAAGGGACAGGGGAACCTATGGCTGCACCTTC.

This clonotype has just a few counts. The chain has TRBV7-2 and TRBJ2-3; no clear D gene. The CDR3 has 15 amino acids. V lost 4 bases and J lost 1, with 12 bases in between. Per germline, CDR1 SGHTA and CDR2 FQGNSA. The CDR3 bases are TGTGCCAGCAGCTCTCGAGTTGAGGGCACAGATACGCAGTATTTT. This translates into CASSSRVEGTDTQYF.

This clonotype was observed many times. As DNA, the CDR3 is TGTGCCAGCACCTGGACAGGTCAAGAGACCCAGTACTTC. Protein: CASTWTGQETQYF. The rearrangement joins TRBV12-3 or TRBV12-4 to TRBJ2-5; TRBD1 agrees at 7 bases. V gave up 7 bases and J gave up 2 bases; unmatched junction bases: 4. The CDR3 covers 13 residues.

The chain recombines TRBV3-1 with TRBJ2-1; 15 bases match TRBD2. Losses at the gene ends were 3 bases for V and 4 bases for J; bases not matched to a gene: 13. The CDR3 runs 20 residues. Per germline, CDR1 LGHDT and CDR2 YNNKEL (reference sequence). The CDR3 here is CASSQEPGLAGGLSYNEQFF. CDR3 bases: TGTGCCAGCAGCCAGGAACCGGGACTAGCGGGGGGCCTCTCTTACAATGAGCAGTTCTTC.

The J gene is TRBJ2-1, the V gene TRBV7-9, with 9 bases fitting TRBD2. CDR1 is SEHNR, CDR2 FQNEAQ, per germline (reference sequence). There are 20 residues in the CDR3. V trimming: 4 bases; J trimming: 0 bases; junction bases outside the gene matches: 16. This CDR3 reads CASSSLKSPPLAGSYNEQFF. DNA of the CDR3: TGTGCCAGCAGCTCCTTAAAGTCCCCCCCACTAGCGGGCTCCTACAATGAGCAGTTCTTC.

The V gene is TRBV4-2, the J gene TRBJ2-3; 9 bases are a match to TRBD2. The CDR3 is made up of 17 amino acids. CDR1 and CDR2 from the germline V gene are LGHNA and YNFKEQ. J gave up 3 bases and V 1 base, and 8 bases lay outside the gene matches. The CDR3 region is CASSQVKASGATDTQYF. Written as DNA, the CDR3 is TGTGCCAGCAGCCAAGTCAAGGCTAGCGGGGCTACAGATACGCAGTATTTT.

This clonotype was seen only a few times. The chain joins TRBV10-3 to TRBJ2-5; D is ambiguous. Germline V lookup: CDR1 ENHRY, CDR2 SYGVKD. The CDR3 runs 13 residues. Trimming stripped 10 bases from V and 0 bases from J, with 12 bases between. CDR3 DNA sequence: TGTGCCACCACGCAACAGTACCAAGAGACCCAGTACTTC. Residues: CATTQQYQETQYF.

This clonotype came up a few times. Relative to the germline gene, one junction end is altered; a read error may explain this. This chain joins TRBV14 and TRBJ2-3; weak D call: TRBD1 (6 bases). CDR3 size: 14 residues. Germline CDR1 reads SGHDN; CDR2 reads FVKESK. For the CDR3, the DNA is TGTGCCAGCAACCAAAGAACAGGGTCCGGTACGCAGTATTTT. Its protein is CASNQRTGSGTQYF.

This chain links TRBV5-5 with TRBJ1-1; D call uncertain. The CDR3 loop spans 14 amino acids. V was pared by 4 bases and J by 6 bases, with 16 bases between. Germline loops: CDR1 SGHKS, CDR2 YYEKEE (reference sequence). The CDR3, as DNA: TGTGCCAGCAGCCCGAGGTGGGGTGGCGCTGAAGCTTTCTTT. As protein: CASSPRWGGAEAFF.

This clonotype appeared a few times. The chain links TRBV20-1 to TRBJ1-5; unclear D gene. The germline CDR1 and CDR2 sequences are DFQATT and SNEGSKA (reference sequence). The CDR3 runs to 12 residues. The V end lost 2 bases, the J end lost 5 bases, and 7 bases lay between the germline ends. CDR3 residues: CSARRADQPQHF. The DNA of the CDR3 is TGCAGTGCTAGAAGGGCGGATCAGCCCCAGCATTTT.

The chain uses TRBV20-1 and TRBJ2-1, with no clear D. The ends were cut back, 6 bases at V and 8 bases at J, with 14 bases in the middle. Germline assignment: CDR1 DFQATT and CDR2 SNEGSKA (reference sequence). The CDR3 totals 12 residues. CDR3 DNA sequence: TGCAGTGCCGAGGTCCTAGGGCATGAGCAGTTCTTC. It encodes CSAEVLGHEQFF.

This clonotype was seen many times. An end of the junction does not agree with germline; a read error may underlie this. CDR3 nucleotide sequence: TGTGCCAGCAGCCGGACTAGCGGGTCCTACAATGAGCAGTTCTTC. Protein: CASSRTSGSYNEQFF. The chain links TRBV5-1 to TRBJ2-1, with TRBD2 matching 11 bases. This CDR3 has 15 amino acids. Germline V gene data show CDR1 as SGHRS and CDR2 as YFSETQ.

This chain links TRBV18 with TRBJ2-3, with no clear D. Trimming shortened V by 6 bases and J by 2 bases, and 12 bases separated the two germline ends. This CDR3 comprises 14 residues. The germline V gene encodes CDR1 KGHSH and CDR2 LQKENI. This CDR3 is CASSRRLATDTQYF. The DNA of the CDR3 is TGTGCCAGCTCCCGAAGACTCGCCACAGATACGCAGTATTTT.

The rearrangement links TRBV29-1 to TRBJ2-1; D may be TRBD1 (6 bases). Germline loops: CDR1 SQVTM, CDR2 ANQGSEA. The V and J ends lost 4 bases and 14 bases respectively, with 18 bases between them. CDR3 length equals 12 residues. CDR3 amino acids: CSVVGISQGEFF. In DNA, the CDR3 is TGCAGCGTTGTTGGGATTTCACAGGGAGAGTTCTTC.

The chain employs TRBV24-1 and TRBJ2-1; possible D gene TRBD1, 8 bases. The CDR3 has 17 amino acids. The germline V and J ends were trimmed by 5 bases and 1 base, with 17 bases remaining between them. The germline V gene encodes CDR1 KGHDR and CDR2 SFDVKD. CDR3 coding DNA: TGTGCCACCAGTGCACCCAGGGGGCGGGAGTCCTACAATGAGCAGTTCTTC. It translates to CATSAPRGRESYNEQFF.